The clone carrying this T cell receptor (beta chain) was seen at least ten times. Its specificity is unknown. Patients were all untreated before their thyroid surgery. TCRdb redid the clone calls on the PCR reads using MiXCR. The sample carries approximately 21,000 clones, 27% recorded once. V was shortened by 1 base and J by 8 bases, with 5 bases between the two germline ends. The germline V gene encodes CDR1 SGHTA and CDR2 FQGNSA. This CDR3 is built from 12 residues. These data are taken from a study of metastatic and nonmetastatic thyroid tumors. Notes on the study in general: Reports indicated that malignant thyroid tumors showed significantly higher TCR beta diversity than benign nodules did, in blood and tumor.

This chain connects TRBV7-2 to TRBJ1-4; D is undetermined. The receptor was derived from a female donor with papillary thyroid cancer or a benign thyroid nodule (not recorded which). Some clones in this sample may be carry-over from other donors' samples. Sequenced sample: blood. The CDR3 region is CASSLGGEKLFF. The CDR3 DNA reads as TGTGCCAGCAGCTTAGGGGGAGAAAAACTGTTTTTT. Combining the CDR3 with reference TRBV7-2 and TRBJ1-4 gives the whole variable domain GAGVSQSPSNKVTEKGKDVELRCDPISGHTALYWYRQSLGQGLEFLIYFQGNSAPDKSGLPSDRFSAERTGGSVSTLTIQRTQQEDSAVYLCASSLGGEKLFFGSGTQLSVL.